One and the same sample provided the 23 T cell receptor beta chains below, sequenced in a study of pediatric ulcerative colitis. Produced via immunoSEQ multiplex PCR; TCRdb's table is partial and in-frame only. The repertoire holds fewer than 40,000 clones, about four fifths seen once, with around 4.3% in the top ten. The sequenced sample was blood. The receptors derive from a boy aged 5-17 years with severe ulcerative colitis.

DNA for the CDR3: TGCGCCAGCAGCCAAGATTCTGAACTCACAGGCGGTGAGCAGTTCTTC. Amino acids: CASSQDSELTGGEQFF. V is TRBV4-1 and J is TRBJ2-1, with D maybe TRBD1 (5 bases). The CDR3 extends over 16 amino acids. V lost 0 bases and J lost 9, with 18 bases in between. Germline V lookup: CDR1 MGHRA, CDR2 YSYEKL.

The gene calls are TRBV6-5 and TRBJ1-5; no clear D gene. The CDR3 loop spans 14 amino acids. Germline V lookup: CDR1 MNHEY, CDR2 SVGAGI. The germline V and J ends were trimmed by 6 bases and 0 bases, with 9 bases remaining between them. The DNA of the CDR3 is TGTGCCAGCAGCCCAGAGTATAGCAATCAGCCCCAGCATTTT. Translated, it gives CASSPEYSNQPQHF.

The rearrangement joins TRBV12-5 to TRBJ1-1, with D hard to call. CDR3 length: 16 amino acids. Germline CDR1 LGHNT, CDR2 FRNRAP. Trimming took 2 bases from V and 2 from J, leaving 15 bases between them. This CDR3 reads CASGLWVGVSNTEAFF. The CDR3 nucleotides are TGTGCTAGTGGTTTGTGGGTAGGAGTTTCCAACACTGAAGCTTTCTTT.

The rearrangement uses TRBV6-5 and TRBJ2-3; D could derive from TRBD1 or TRBD2 (6 bases each). Between the trimmed V and J ends, which lost 3 bases and 1 base, there was a span of 11 bases. CDR3 length: 15 residues. Per germline, CDR1 MNHEY and CDR2 SVGAGI. DNA of the CDR3: TGTGCCAGCAGTTATTTGGGGGGCCGCACAGATACGCAGTATTTT. Protein sequence: CASSYLGGRTDTQYF.

The chain has TRBV5-6 and TRBJ1-1, with D hard to call. The CDR3 runs to 10 residues. CDR1 and CDR2 from the germline V gene are SGHDT and YYEEEE. V lost 1 base, J lost 9 bases, and 4 bases lay in between. CDR3 amino acids: CASSLTKAFF. In DNA form, the CDR3 reads TGTGCCAGCAGCTTGACCAAAGCTTTCTTT.

The J gene is TRBJ2-7, the V gene TRBV7-9; D not certain. In germline, CDR1 is SEHNR, CDR2 FQNEAQ (reference sequence). V gave up 5 bases and J gave up 7 bases, with 9 bases separating them. CDR3 size: 11 residues. The CDR3 protein is CASSLNWEQYF. CDR3 DNA: TGTGCCAGCAGCCTCAATTGGGAGCAGTACTTC.

On this clone: Other nucleotide sequences from this sample produce the same CDR3. This chain joins TRBV5-1 and TRBJ1-1, with D maybe TRBD1 (5 bases). Germline assignment: CDR1 SGHRS and CDR2 YFSETQ. CDR3 length: 11 residues. Trimming pared 5 bases from V and 5 bases from J, leaving 7 bases between. The CDR3 DNA reads as TGCGCCAGCAGGGGGGAAACTGAAGCTTTCTTT. It codes for CASRGETEAFF.

The chain carries TRBV30 and TRBJ1-4, with a possible D match to TRBD1 (5 bases). V dropped 4 bases and J dropped 3 bases, with 15 bases sitting between them. CDR1 is GTSNPN, CDR2 SVGIG, per germline (reference sequence). The CDR3 covers 15 residues. The chain's CDR3 is CAWTKEGRANEKLFF. In nucleotides, the CDR3 is TGTGCCTGGACGAAAGAGGGGCGAGCTAATGAAAAACTGTTTTTT.

The chain is built from TRBV7-3 and TRBJ2-3; maybe TRBD2 (6 bases). CDR3 length: 12 amino acids. The germline CDR1 and CDR2 sequences are SGHTA and FQGTGA. Trimming stripped 2 bases from V and 10 bases from J, with 10 bases between. This CDR3 reads CASSLGEAAQYF. The CDR3 DNA follows: TGTGCCAGCAGCTTAGGGGAGGCGGCGCAGTATTTT. The full variable domain, rest sourced from reference TRBV7-3 and TRBJ2-3, is GAGVSQTPSNKVTEKGKYVELRCDPISGHTALYWYRQSLGQGPEFLIYFQGTGAADDSGLPNDRFFAVRPEGSVSTLKIQRTERGDSAVYLCASSLGEAAQYFGPGTRLTVL.

A word on this clone: Germline is not matched at one junction end, which may reflect a read error. This chain joins TRBV28 and TRBJ2-1; TRBD2 agrees at 11 bases. The CDR3 is made up of 15 amino acids. CDR1 is MDHEN, CDR2 SYDVKM, per germline. CDR3 nucleotides: TGTGCCAGCAGTTCGACTAGCGGGGCCCCATTTCATCCTCTCTTC. Translation: CASSSTSGAPFHPLF.

The chain joins TRBV6-5 to TRBJ1-3; D gene unclear. CDR3 length: 14 residues. Germline loops: CDR1 MNHEY, CDR2 SVGAGI. The ends were cut back, 2 bases at V and 0 bases at J, with 5 bases in the middle. CDR3 in DNA: TGTGCCAGCAGTTACCGGAACTCTGGAAACACCATATATTTT. Translated, it gives CASSYRNSGNTIYF.

CDR3 sequence (DNA): TGTGCCAGCAGTCCACCGGGATGGGTCTATGGCTACACCTTC. It translates to CASSPPGWVYGYTF. This sequence joins TRBV6-5 and TRBJ1-2; D is unresolved. Trimming cost V 5 bases and J 4 bases, with 14 bases left between them. CDR1 is MNHEY, CDR2 SVGAGI, per germline. This CDR3 is 14 amino acids long.

V gene TRBV11-3 combines with J gene TRBJ2-1; unclear D gene. Germline V gives CDR1 SGHNT, CDR2 YENEEA. The CDR3 spans 12 residues. V was shortened by 5 bases and J by 9 bases, with 11 bases between the two germline ends. CDR3 sequence reads: CASSPGSGEQFF. The CDR3, as DNA: TGTGCCAGCAGCCCCGGATCTGGTGAGCAGTTCTTC.

This sequence joins TRBV19 and TRBJ1-5; D is perhaps TRBD1 (6 bases). Trimming cost V 3 bases and J 4 bases, with 13 bases left between them. Germline V gene sequence: CDR1 LNHDA, CDR2 SQIVND (reference sequence). The CDR3 is 15 amino acids. The CDR3 is CASSIGQGPNQPQHF. The CDR3 region has the DNA TGTGCCAGTAGTATCGGGCAGGGGCCGAATCAGCCCCAGCATTTT. The full variable domain, completed using reference TRBV19 and TRBJ1-5, is DGGITQSPKYLFRKEGQNVTLSCEQNLNHDAMYWYRQDPGQGLRLIYYSQIVNDFQKGDIAEGYSVSREKKESFPLTVTSAQKNPTAFYLCASSIGQGPNQPQHFGDGTRLSIL.

J is TRBJ1-4 and V is TRBV2; 7 bases are a match to TRBD1. The V gene end was trimmed by 1 base and the J gene end by 8 bases; junction bases not matched to a gene: 4. Germline V gives CDR1 SNHLY, CDR2 FYNNEI. This CDR3 is built from 14 residues. CDR3 loop: CASSEGTGGEKLFF. The CDR3 DNA follows: TGTGCCAGCAGTGAAGGGACAGGAGGCGAAAAACTGTTTTTT.

This rearrangement joins TRBV7-9 to TRBJ2-1, with 10 bases fitting TRBD2. CDR3 length equals 14 residues. Germline lookup yields CDR1 SEHNR and CDR2 FQNEAQ (reference sequence). With V trimmed by 8 bases and J by 4 bases, 5 bases remained unmatched. The CDR3 protein is CASLTSGSYNEQFF. CDR3 sequence (DNA): TGTGCCAGCTTGACTAGCGGGTCTTACAATGAGCAGTTCTTC.

The rearrangement joins TRBV7-2 to TRBJ2-3; a possible D gene is TRBD2 (5 bases). Trimming pared 3 bases from V and 1 base from J, leaving 11 bases between. Germline CDR1 and CDR2: SGHTA and FQGNSA. CDR3 length: 15 amino acids. CDR3 DNA sequence: TGTGCCAGCAGCTTGACCGGACTTCGCACAGATACGCAGTATTTT. Translation gives CASSLTGLRTDTQYF.

Only one count was recorded for this clone. The V and J genes are TRBV28 and TRBJ1-4; D is perhaps TRBD1 (6 bases). CDR1 and CDR2 (germline): MDHEN, SYDVKM. Trimming took 1 base from V and 0 from J, leaving 12 bases between them. The CDR3 has 17 amino acids. Here the CDR3 DNA reads TGTGCCAGCAGTTTATACGGGGACAAGGCAACTAATGAAAAACTGTTTTTT. Protein sequence: CASSLYGDKATNEKLFF.

The chain joins TRBV19 to TRBJ1-6, with D maybe TRBD1 (6 bases). Germline CDR1 and CDR2: LNHDA and SQIVND (reference sequence). The CDR3 runs to 15 residues. V lost 4 bases and J lost 9, with 16 bases in between. CDR3: CASSTRQDGSSPLHF. CDR3 sequence (DNA): TGTGCCAGTAGTACAAGACAGGATGGGAGTTCACCCCTCCACTTT.

The rearrangement joins TRBV6-1 to TRBJ2-7; TRBD2 is a possible D gene (6 bases). The CDR3 totals 17 residues. Germline values: CDR1 MNHNS, CDR2 SASEGT. With 1 base removed from V and 0 bases from J, the gap between germline ends came to 16 bases. The CDR3 coding sequence is TGTGCCAGCAGTGAAGGGGTTCTAGCGCTTCCCTCCTACGAGCAGTACTTC. Translating it yields CASSEGVLALPSYEQYF.

The chain combines TRBV6-1 with TRBJ1-1; D gene unclear. V lost 0 bases to trimming and J lost 3 bases, with 17 bases between them. The germline gives CDR1 MNHNS, CDR2 SASEGT. The CDR3 is 17 residues long. CDR3 coding DNA: TGTGCCAGCAGTGAAGCGGAATCCCCGGGGTGGGACACTGAAGCTTTCTTT. The encoded protein is CASSEAESPGWDTEAFF.

CDR3 in amino acids: CASSFRDRFLAFF. Written as DNA, the CDR3 is TGTGCCAGCAGCTTTCGGGACAGGTTCCTAGCTTTCTTT. This chain uses TRBV13 with TRBJ1-1, with 8 bases that match TRBD1. In germline, CDR1 is PRHDT, CDR2 FYEKMQ (reference sequence). The CDR3 length is 13 residues. V lost 3 bases and J lost 10; bases outside the gene matches: 7.

V is TRBV6-5 and J is TRBJ1-6, with a possible D match to TRBD1 (5 bases). The CDR3 totals 13 residues. V was clipped by 5 bases and J by 7 bases, with 9 bases between them. Germline V gene lookup returns CDR1 MNHEY and CDR2 SVGAGI. This CDR3 is CASSPRQNSPLHF. The CDR3 DNA sequence: TGTGCCAGCAGTCCCCGACAGAATTCACCCCTCCACTTT.